This TCR beta chain was recorded in a study of T-cell reconstitution after alpha-beta-depleted transplantation in children. Overall study findings and caveats: The authors attributed T-cell counts and diversity one year after transplant mostly to newly produced T cells. Roughly two months post-transplant, alpha-beta T cells reportedly originated from several hundred graft clones that had expanded.

Per germline, CDR1 MNHEY and CDR2 SVGEGT. V gave up 5 bases and J gave up 5 bases, with 10 bases separating them. CDR3 size: 13 residues. Concerning this clonotype itself: No antigen is known for it.

Unique molecular identifiers tagged the TCRbeta library. In TCRdb, the PCR reads were re-called with MiXCR into one record per CDR3 protein. The data show hundreds of thousands of distinct CDR3 sequences, with 13% seen just once and roughly 2.3% held by the top ten. The genes are TRBV6-2 or TRBV6-3 and TRBJ1-5; D is ambiguous. The sequencing used PBMCs, mostly from graft donor cells, collected 360 days after TCRalphabeta/CD19-depleted stem cell transplant. The clonotype was recovered from a male patient under 18 who had a stem cell transplant for acute myeloid leukemia, so the T cells may come from the graft donor. Here the CDR3 DNA reads TGTGCCAGCAGTCTCAGGATTTATCAGCCCCAGCATTTT. This translates into CASSLRIYQPQHF.